These T cell receptor beta chains were read from a single sample in a study of T cell clonotyping in hematopoietic cell transplantation. The table came from immunoSEQ multiplex PCR; TCRdb's copy has only in-frame clones and leaves some out. The sample holds 20,000 or so clones, 65% to 85% seen once. Sequencing was performed on peripheral blood mononuclear cells. The receptors stem from a man aged 55-75 years in good health. Some clones in this sample may be carry-over from other donors' samples. CDR3s include the opening cysteine and the closing phenylalanine or tryptophan. D genes are given only for firm matches. Not every row has a clone size; where given, it reads once, few, many or a size class.

J: TRBJ2-5; size: few; V: TRBV25-1; D: NA; CDR3: CASSEYTALETQYF; DNA: TGTGCCAGCAGTGAATATACAGCTCTAGAGACCCAGTACTTC
J: TRBJ1-2; size: NA; V: TRBV30; D: NA; CDR3: CAWSKEGWYGYTF; DNA: TGTGCCTGGAGTAAAGAGGGTTGGTATGGCTACACCTTC
J: TRBJ2-7; size: NA; V: TRBV6-5; D: NA; CDR3: CASSYSAGAVSYEQYF; DNA: TGTGCCAGCAGTTACTCCGCGGGGGCGGTGTCTTACGAGCAGTACTTC
J: TRBJ1-1; size: NA; V: TRBV7-9; D: TRBD1; CDR3: CASSPRDSNTEAFF; DNA: TGTGCCAGCAGCCCGCGGGACAGCAACACTGAAGCTTTCTTT
J: TRBJ2-1; size: NA; V: TRBV13; D: TRBD2; CDR3: CASSWTSGINEQFF; DNA: TGTGCCAGCAGTTGGACTAGCGGGATAAATGAGCAGTTCTTC
J: TRBJ1-1; size: NA; V: TRBV11-3; D: NA; CDR3: CASSPGVGVNTEAFF; DNA: TGTGCCAGCAGCCCCGGGGTTGGGGTGAACACTGAAGCTTTCTTT
J: TRBJ1-2; size: once; V: TRBV7-2; D: NA; CDR3: CASSLDLQGYGYTF; DNA: TGTGCCAGCAGCTTAGACCTACAGGGTTATGGCTACACCTTC
J: TRBJ2-3; size: NA; V: TRBV7-3; D: TRBD2; CDR3: CASSRLAKGTDTQYF; DNA: TGTGCCAGCAGCCGACTAGCTAAGGGCACAGATACGCAGTATTTT
J: TRBJ1-6; size: few; V: TRBV30; D: TRBD1; CDR3: CASFQSGTANSPLHF; DNA: TGTGCCTCTTTCCAGTCCGGGACAGCAAATTCACCCCTCCACTTT
J: TRBJ2-7; size: NA; V: TRBV10-3; D: NA; CDR3: CAISESAGYEQYF; DNA: TGTGCCATCAGTGAGTCCGCCGGCTACGAGCAGTACTTC
J: TRBJ1-2; size: NA; V: TRBV28; D: NA; CDR3: CASSSSRGYGYTF; DNA: TGTGCCAGCAGCTCGTCCCGGGGCTATGGCTACACCTTC
J: TRBJ1-3; size: NA; V: TRBV4-3; D: NA; CDR3: CASSQRFGGRSGNTIYF; DNA: TGCGCCAGCAGCCAGAGGTTTGGGGGTAGAAGTGGAAACACCATATATTTT
J: TRBJ1-1; size: NA; V: TRBV9; D: NA; CDR3: CASSLQGAAFF; DNA: TGTGCCAGCAGCCTCCAAGGTGCGGCTTTCTTT
J: TRBJ2-7; size: once; V: TRBV28; D: TRBD1; CDR3: CASSLRGQSPSYEQYF; DNA: TGTGCCAGCAGTTTAAGGGGACAGAGTCCTTCCTACGAGCAGTACTTC
J: TRBJ1-3; size: NA; V: TRBV27; D: NA; CDR3: CASGTGTGNTIYF; DNA: TGTGCCAGCGGAACGGGGACGGGAAACACCATATATTTT
J: TRBJ1-2; size: NA; V: TRBV29-1; D: NA; CDR3: CSVENGAPNYGYTF; DNA: TGCAGCGTTGAGAACGGCGCCCCCAACTATGGCTACACCTTC
J: TRBJ2-1; size: NA; V: TRBV4-1; D: TRBD2; CDR3: CASSQVGLAGYNEQFF; DNA: TGCGCCAGCAGCCAAGTTGGGCTAGCGGGCTACAATGAGCAGTTCTTC
J: TRBJ1-2; size: NA; V: TRBV7-9; D: NA; CDR3: CASSLLPNPYGYTF; DNA: TGTGCCAGCAGCCTCCTTCCAAATCCCTATGGCTACACCTTC
J: TRBJ2-7; size: NA; V: TRBV2; D: NA; CDR3: CASNKGTTGYEQYF; DNA: TGTGCCAGCAACAAGGGGACCACTGGTTACGAGCAGTACTTC
J: TRBJ2-7; size: NA; V: TRBV7-8; D: NA; CDR3: CASSLTVGYEQYF; DNA: TGTGCCAGCAGTTTGACAGTGGGGTACGAGCAGTACTTC